This T cell receptor (beta chain) appears in the sequencing data of a study of T cells in Graves' hyperthyroidism and ophthalmopathy. Study-wide background: At the time of initial diagnosis and before any treatment, peripheral blood was collected.

Researchers took RNA transcripts and amplified the TCR beta CDR3 regions from them. The HTBI set primed first-round TCR CDR3 RT-PCR. Each CDR3 protein is one row after TCRdb ran MiXCR on the multiplex PCR reads. The sample shows about 700,000 distinct CDR3 sequences, around 15% of them seen only once. V trimming: 1 base; J trimming: 2 bases; junction bases outside the gene matches: 3. The CDR3 has 17 amino acids. CDR1 SGHTA and CDR2 FQGTGA come from the germline V gene. PBMCs stemmed from less than 13 ml fresh peripheral blood. There are a few counts of this clonotype. The sequenced sample consisted of blood. The TCR originated in a woman aged 18-29 years with Graves' hyperthyroidism. The chain has TRBV7-3 and TRBJ2-5; 14 positions agree with TRBD2. The CDR3 nucleotides read TGTGCCAGCAGCTTAAACCGACTAGCGGGAGGGCAAGAGACCCAGTACTTC. It encodes CASSLNRLAGGQETQYF.